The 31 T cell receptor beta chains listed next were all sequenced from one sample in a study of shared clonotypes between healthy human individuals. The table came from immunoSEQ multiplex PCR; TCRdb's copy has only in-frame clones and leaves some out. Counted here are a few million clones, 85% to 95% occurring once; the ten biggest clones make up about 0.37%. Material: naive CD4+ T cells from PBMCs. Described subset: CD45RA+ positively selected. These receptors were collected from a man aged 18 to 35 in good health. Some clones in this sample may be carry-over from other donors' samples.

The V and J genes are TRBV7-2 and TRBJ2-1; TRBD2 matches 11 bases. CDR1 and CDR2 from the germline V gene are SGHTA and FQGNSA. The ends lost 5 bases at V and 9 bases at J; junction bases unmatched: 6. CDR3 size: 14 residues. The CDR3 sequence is CASSQLAGEVEQFF. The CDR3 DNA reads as TGTGCCAGCAGCCAACTAGCGGGAGAGGTTGAGCAGTTCTTC.

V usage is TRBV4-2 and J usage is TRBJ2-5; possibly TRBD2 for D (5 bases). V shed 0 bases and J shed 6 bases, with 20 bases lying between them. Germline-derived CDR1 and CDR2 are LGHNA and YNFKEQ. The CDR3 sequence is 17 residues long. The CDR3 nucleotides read TGTGCCAGCAGCCAAGAGCCTTTAGAGCGGAGGTGGAAGACCCAGTACTTC. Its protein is CASSQEPLERRWKTQYF.

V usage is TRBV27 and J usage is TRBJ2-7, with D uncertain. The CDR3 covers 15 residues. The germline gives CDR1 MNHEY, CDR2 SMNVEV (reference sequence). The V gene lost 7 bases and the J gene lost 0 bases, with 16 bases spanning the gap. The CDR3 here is CASKDLGQTSYEQYF. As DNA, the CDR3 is TGTGCCAGCAAAGACTTAGGTCAGACCTCCTACGAGCAGTACTTC.

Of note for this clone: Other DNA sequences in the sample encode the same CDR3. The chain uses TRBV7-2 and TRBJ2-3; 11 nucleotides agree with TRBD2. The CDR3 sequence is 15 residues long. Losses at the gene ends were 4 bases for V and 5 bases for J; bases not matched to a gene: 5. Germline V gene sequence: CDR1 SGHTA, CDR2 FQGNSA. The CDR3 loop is CASSSTGTSGDTQYF. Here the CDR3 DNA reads TGTGCCAGCAGCTCGACCGGGACTAGCGGAGATACGCAGTATTTT. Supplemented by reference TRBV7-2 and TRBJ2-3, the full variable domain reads GAGVSQSPSNKVTEKGKDVELRCDPISGHTALYWYRQSLGQGLEFLIYFQGNSAPDKSGLPSDRFSAERTGGSVSTLTIQRTQQEDSAVYLCASSSTGTSGDTQYFGPGTRLTVL.

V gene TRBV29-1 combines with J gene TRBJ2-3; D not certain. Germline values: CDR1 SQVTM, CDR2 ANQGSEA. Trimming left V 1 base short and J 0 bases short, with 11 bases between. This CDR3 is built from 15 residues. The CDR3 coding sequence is TGCAGCGTTGAAGGTCTGGGTACTAGCACAGATACGCAGTATTTT. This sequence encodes CSVEGLGTSTDTQYF.

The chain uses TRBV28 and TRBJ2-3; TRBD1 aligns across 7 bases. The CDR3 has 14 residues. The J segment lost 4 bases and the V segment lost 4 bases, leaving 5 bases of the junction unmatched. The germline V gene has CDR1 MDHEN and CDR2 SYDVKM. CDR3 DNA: TGTGCCAGCAGTTCCAACAGGGGCGCAGATACGCAGTATTTT. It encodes CASSSNRGADTQYF. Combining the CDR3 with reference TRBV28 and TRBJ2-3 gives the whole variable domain DVKVTQSSRYLVKRTGEKVFLECVQDMDHENMFWYRQDPGLGLRLIYFSYDVKMKEKGDIPEGYSVSREKKERFSLILESASTNQTSMYLCASSSNRGADTQYFGPGTRLTVL.

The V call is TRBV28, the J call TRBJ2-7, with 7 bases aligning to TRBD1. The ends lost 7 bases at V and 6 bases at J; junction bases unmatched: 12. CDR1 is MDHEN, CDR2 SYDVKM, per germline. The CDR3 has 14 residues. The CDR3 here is CASNTQGIPSEQYF. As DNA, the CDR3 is TGTGCCAGCAATACACAGGGGATCCCTTCCGAGCAGTACTTC.

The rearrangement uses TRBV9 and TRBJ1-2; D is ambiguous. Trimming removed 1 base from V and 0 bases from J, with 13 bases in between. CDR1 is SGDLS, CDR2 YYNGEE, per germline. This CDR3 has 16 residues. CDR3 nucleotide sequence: TGTGCCAGCAGCGTATTCCCAGACACAGCTAACTATGGCTACACCTTC. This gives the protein CASSVFPDTANYGYTF.

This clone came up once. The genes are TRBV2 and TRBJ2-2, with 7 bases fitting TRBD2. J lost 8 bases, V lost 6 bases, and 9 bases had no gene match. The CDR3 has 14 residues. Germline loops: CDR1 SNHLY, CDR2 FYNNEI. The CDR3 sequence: CASSGTIIRGELFF. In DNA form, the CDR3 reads TGTGCCAGCAGCGGGACTATCATTAGGGGGGAGCTGTTTTTT.

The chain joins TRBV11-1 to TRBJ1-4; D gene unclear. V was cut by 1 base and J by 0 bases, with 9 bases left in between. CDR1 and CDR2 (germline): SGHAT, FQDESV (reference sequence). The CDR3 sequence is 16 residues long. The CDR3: CASSLGRTATNEKLFF. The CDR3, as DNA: TGTGCCAGCAGCTTAGGAAGAACCGCAACTAATGAAAAACTGTTTTTT.

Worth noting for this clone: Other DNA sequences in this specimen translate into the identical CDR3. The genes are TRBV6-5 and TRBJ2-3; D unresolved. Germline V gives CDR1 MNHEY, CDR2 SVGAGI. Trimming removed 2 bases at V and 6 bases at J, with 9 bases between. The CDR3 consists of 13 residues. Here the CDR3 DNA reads TGTGCCAGCAGTTACCGGTCGTCGGATACGCAGTATTTT. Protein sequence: CASSYRSSDTQYF.

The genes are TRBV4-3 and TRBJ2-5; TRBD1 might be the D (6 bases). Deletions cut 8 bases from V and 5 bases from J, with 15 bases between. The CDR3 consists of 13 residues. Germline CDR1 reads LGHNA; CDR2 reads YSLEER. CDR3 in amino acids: CASSTGNWETQYF. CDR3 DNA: TGCGCCAGCTCAACAGGGAATTGGGAGACCCAGTACTTC.

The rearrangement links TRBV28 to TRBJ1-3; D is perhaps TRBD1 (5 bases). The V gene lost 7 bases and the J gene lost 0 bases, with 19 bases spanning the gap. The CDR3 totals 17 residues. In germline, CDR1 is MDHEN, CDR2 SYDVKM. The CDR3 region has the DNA TGTGCCAGCAAGAGTGCGGGGCCCCCCTACTCTGGAAACACCATATATTTT. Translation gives CASKSAGPPYSGNTIYF.

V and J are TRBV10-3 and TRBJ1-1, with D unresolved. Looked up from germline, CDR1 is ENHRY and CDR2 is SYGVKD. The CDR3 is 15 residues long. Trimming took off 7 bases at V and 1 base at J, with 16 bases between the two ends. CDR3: CAITPGALPNTEAFF. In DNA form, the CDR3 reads TGTGCCATCACCCCGGGTGCACTCCCGAACACTGAAGCTTTCTTT.

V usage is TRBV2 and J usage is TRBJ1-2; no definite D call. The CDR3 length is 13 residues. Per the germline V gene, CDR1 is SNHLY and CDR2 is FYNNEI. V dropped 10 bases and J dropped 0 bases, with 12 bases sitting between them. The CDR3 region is CANWPEANYGYTF. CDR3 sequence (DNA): TGTGCCAACTGGCCCGAAGCTAACTATGGCTACACCTTC.

CDR3 in DNA: TGCGCCAGCAGCCACGGGACAGGGGCTTACGAGCAGTACTTC. Translating gives CASSHGTGAYEQYF. This sequence joins TRBV5-1 and TRBJ2-7; TRBD1 matches 10 bases. The CDR3 is 14 amino acids. Germline V gene sequence: CDR1 SGHRS, CDR2 YFSETQ. The ends lost 4 bases at V and 4 bases at J; junction bases unmatched: 5.

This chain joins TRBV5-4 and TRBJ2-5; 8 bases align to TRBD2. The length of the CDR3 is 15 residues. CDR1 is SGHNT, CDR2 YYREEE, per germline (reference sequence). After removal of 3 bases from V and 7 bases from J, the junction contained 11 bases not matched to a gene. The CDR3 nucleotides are TGTGCCAGCAGCTCCTCAGCGGGAGATGTCGGGACCCAGTACTTC. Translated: CASSSSAGDVGTQYF.

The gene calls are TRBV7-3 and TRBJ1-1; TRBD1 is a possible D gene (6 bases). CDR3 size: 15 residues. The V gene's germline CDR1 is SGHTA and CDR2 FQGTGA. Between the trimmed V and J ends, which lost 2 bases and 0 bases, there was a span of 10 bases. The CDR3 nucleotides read TGTGCCAGCAGCTTACAGGGGAAAATGAACACTGAAGCTTTCTTT. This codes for CASSLQGKMNTEAFF.

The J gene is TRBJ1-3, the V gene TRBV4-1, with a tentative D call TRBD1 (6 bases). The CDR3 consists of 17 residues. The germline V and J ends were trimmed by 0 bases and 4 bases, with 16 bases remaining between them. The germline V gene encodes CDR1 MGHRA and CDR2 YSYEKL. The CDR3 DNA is TGCGCCAGCAGCCAAGATCTAAGGGGGGGTTCAGGAAACACCATATATTTT. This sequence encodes CASSQDLRGGSGNTIYF.

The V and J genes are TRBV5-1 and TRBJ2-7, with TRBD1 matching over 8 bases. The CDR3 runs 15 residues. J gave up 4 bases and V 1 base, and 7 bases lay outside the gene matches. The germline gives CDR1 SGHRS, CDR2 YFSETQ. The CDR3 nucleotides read TGCGCCAGCAGCTTGAAGGCAGGGGGCGGATACGAGCAGTACTTC. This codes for CASSLKAGGGYEQYF.

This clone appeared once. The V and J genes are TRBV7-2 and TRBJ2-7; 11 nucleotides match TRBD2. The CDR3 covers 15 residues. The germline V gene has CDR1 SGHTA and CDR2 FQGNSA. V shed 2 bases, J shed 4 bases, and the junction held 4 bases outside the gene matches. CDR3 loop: CASSLRLAGRYEQYF. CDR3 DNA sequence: TGTGCCAGCAGCTTAAGACTAGCGGGACGGTACGAGCAGTACTTC.

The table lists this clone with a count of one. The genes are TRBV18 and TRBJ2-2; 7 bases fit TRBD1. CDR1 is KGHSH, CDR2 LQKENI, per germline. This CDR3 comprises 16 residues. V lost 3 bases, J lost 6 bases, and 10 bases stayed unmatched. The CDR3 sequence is CASSPFLTGMAGELFF. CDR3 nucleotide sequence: TGTGCCAGCTCACCCTTTTTGACAGGGATGGCCGGGGAGCTGTTTTTT.

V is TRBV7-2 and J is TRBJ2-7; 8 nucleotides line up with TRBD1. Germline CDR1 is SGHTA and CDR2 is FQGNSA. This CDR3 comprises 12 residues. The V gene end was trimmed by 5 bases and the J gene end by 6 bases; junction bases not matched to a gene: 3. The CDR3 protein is CASSRTGLEQYF. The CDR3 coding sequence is TGTGCCAGCAGCCGGACAGGGCTCGAGCAGTACTTC.

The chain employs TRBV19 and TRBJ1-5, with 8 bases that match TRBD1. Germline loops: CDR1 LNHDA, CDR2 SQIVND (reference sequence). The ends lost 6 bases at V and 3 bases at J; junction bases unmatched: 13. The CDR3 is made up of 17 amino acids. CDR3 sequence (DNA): TGTGCCAGTAGGAAACGGACAGGGAATCCTGTCAATCAGCCCCAGCATTTT. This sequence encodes CASRKRTGNPVNQPQHF.

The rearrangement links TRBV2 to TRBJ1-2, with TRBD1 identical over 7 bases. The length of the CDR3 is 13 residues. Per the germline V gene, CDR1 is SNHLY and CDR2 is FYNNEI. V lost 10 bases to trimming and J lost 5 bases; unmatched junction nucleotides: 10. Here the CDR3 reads CAINRQGWYGYTF. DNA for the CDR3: TGTGCCATCAACCGACAGGGCTGGTATGGCTACACCTTC.

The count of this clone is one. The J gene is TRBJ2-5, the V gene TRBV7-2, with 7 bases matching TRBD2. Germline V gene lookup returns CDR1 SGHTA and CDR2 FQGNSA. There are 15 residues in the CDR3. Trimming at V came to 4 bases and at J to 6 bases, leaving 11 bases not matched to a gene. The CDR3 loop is CASSSHSGVGQTQYF. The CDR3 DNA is TGTGCCAGCAGCTCTCACAGCGGGGTTGGGCAGACCCAGTACTTC.

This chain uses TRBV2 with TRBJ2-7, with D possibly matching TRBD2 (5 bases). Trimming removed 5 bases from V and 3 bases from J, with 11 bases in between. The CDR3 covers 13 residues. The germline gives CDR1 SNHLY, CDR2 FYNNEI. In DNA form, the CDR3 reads TGTGCCAGCAGTAATGGACTCCGCTACGAGCAGTACTTC. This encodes CASSNGLRYEQYF.

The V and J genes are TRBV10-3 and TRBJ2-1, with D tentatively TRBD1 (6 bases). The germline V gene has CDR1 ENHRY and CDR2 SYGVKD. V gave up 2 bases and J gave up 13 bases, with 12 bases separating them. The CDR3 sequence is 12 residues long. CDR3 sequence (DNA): TGTGCCATCAGTGAGGTCGGCAGGGGTCAGTTCTTC. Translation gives CAISEVGRGQFF.

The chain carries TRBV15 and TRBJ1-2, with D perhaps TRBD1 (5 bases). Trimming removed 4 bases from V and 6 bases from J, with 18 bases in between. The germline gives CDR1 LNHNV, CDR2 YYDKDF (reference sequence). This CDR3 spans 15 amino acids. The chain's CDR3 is CATSTREILGHGYTF. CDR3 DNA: TGTGCCACCAGCACACGGGAGATCCTGGGGCATGGCTACACCTTC. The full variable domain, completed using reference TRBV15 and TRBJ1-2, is DAMVIQNPRYQVTQFGKPVTLSCSQTLNHNVMYWYQQKSSQAPKLLFHYYDKDFNNEADTPDNFQSRRPNTSFCFLDIRSPGLGDTAMYLCATSTREILGHGYTFGSGTRLTVV.

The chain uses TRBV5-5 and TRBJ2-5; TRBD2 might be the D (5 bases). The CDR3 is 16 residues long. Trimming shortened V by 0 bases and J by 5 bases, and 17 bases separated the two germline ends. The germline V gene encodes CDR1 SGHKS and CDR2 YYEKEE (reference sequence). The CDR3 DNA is TGTGCCAGCAGCTTGGGGGCCGGGATGGGTTTCGAGACCCAGTACTTC. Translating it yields CASSLGAGMGFETQYF.

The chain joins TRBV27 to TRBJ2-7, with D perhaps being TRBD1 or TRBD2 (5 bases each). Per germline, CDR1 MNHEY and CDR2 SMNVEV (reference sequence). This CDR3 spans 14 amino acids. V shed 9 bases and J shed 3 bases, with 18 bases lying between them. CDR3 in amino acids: CASRQGMGVYEQYF. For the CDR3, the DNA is TGTGCCAGTCGTCAGGGAATGGGGGTCTACGAGCAGTACTTC.